The T cell receptor (beta chain) under discussion was sequenced for a study of metastatic and nonmetastatic thyroid tumors. For the study at large: It was across blood and tumor or nodule tissue from malignant and benign thyroid patients that repertoires were compared.

This clone was counted ten times or more. The antigen is unknown. No treatment had been given to any patient before thyroid surgery. In the authors' methods: Clinicopathological groups differed in CDR3, with these differences serving to build a distant-metastasis classifier for papillary thyroid cancer. Using MiXCR, TCRdb re-called clones from the PCR reads. The authors' filters were not applied to this entry. The repertoire consists of under 95,000 clones, with 8.6% occurring once and the leading ten covering 8.8%. Points from the study as a whole: Relative to benign nodules, malignant thyroid tumors were reportedly characterized by significantly elevated TCR beta diversity in blood and tumor.

The CDR3 consists of 13 residues. Trimming cost V 6 bases and J 6 bases; bases outside gene matches: 6. Germline V gene data show CDR1 as SNHLY and CDR2 as FYNNEI. Input material: blood. The rearrangement joins TRBV2 to TRBJ2-7; 9 nucleotides match TRBD1. This TCR derives from a female donor with papillary thyroid cancer or a benign thyroid nodule (not recorded which). Some clones in this sample may be carry-over from other donors' samples. CDR3 loop: CASRLQGAGEQYF. In DNA, the CDR3 is TGTGCCAGCAGACTACAGGGGGCGGGCGAGCAGTACTTC.